This T cell receptor (beta chain) is from a study of T cell responses to AZD1222 COVID-19 vaccine. The assay was immunoSEQ multiplex PCR, and TCRdb's table has in-frame clones only and misses some. Altogether about 130,000 clones are present, about 94% being singletons, with the ten largest covering approximately 6.3%. This clonotype was obtained from an adult in good health. This specimen consisted of peripheral blood, obtained on day 0 of AZD1222 vaccination.

The CDR3 is CASSLDGATDTQYF. Here the CDR3 DNA reads TGTGCCAGCAGCTTGGACGGTGCTACAGATACGCAGTATTTT. The chain combines TRBV5-5 with TRBJ2-3; no firm D call. Trimming stripped 0 bases from V and 3 bases from J, with 8 bases between. Germline CDR1 and CDR2: SGHKS and YYEKEE (reference sequence). There are 14 residues in the CDR3.